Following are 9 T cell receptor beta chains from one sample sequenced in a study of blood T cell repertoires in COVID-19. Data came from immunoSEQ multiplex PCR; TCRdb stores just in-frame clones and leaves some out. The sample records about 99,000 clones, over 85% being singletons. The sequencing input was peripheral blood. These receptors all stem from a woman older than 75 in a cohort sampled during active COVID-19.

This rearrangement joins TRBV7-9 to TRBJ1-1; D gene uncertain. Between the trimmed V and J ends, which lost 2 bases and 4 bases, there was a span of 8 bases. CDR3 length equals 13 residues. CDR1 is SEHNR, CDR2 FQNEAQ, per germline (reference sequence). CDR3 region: CASSLQESTEAFF. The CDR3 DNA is TGTGCCAGCAGCTTACAGGAAAGCACTGAAGCTTTCTTT.

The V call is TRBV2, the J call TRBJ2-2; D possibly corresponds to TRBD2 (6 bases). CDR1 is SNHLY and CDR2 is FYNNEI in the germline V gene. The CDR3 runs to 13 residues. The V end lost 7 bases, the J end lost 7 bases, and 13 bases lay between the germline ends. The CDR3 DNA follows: TGTGCCAGCAAGGGCTGGGAGGTCGGGGAGCTGTTTTTT. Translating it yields CASKGWEVGELFF. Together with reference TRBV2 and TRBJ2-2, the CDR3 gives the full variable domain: EPEVTQTPSHQVTQMGQEVILRCVPISNHLYFYWYRQILGQKVEFLVSFYNNEISEKSEIFDDQFSVERPDGSNFTLKIRSTKLEDSAMYFCASKGWEVGELFFGEGSRLTVL.

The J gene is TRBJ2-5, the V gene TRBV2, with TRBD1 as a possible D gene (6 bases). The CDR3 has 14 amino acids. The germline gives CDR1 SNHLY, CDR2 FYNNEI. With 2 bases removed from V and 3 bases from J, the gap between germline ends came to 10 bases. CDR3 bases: TGTGCCAGCAGTGAATCTGAGGGGGAAGAGACCCAGTACTTC. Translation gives CASSESEGEETQYF.

In nucleotides, the CDR3 is TGTGCCAGCAGTTTATCGGCCGGGAGGTTTGAGACCCAGTACTTC. Protein product: CASSLSAGRFETQYF. The chain couples TRBV27 to TRBJ2-5, with TRBD2 matching over 7 bases. The CDR3 runs to 15 residues. With 0 bases clipped from V and 5 bases from J, the junction kept 6 bases outside the gene matches. Germline loops: CDR1 MNHEY, CDR2 SMNVEV (reference sequence).

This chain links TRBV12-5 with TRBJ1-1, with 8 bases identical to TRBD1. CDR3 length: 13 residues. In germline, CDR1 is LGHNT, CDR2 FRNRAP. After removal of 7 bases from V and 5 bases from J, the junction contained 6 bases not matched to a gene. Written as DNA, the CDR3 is TGTGCTAGTGCCCCGGACAGGGATACTGAAGCTTTCTTT. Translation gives CASAPDRDTEAFF.

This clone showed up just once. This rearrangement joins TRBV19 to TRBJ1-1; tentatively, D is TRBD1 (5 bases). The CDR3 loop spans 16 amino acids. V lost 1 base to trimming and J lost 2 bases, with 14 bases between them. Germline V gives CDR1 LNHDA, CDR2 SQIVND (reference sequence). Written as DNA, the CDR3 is TGTGCCAGTAGTATAGTCCAGGGAGGGAAAAACACTGAAGCTTTCTTT. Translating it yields CASSIVQGGKNTEAFF.

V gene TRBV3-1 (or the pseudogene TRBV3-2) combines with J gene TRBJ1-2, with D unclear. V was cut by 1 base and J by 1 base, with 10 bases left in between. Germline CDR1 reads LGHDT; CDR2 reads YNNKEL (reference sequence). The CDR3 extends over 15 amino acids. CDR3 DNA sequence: TGTGCCAGCAGCCAAGGAACCCTATTTAACTATGGCTACACCTTC. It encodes CASSQGTLFNYGYTF.

CDR3 sequence: CASSTIQRVTDTQYF. CDR3 nucleotides: TGTGCCAGTAGCACCATACAGCGGGTCACAGATACGCAGTATTTT. V gene TRBV19 combines with J gene TRBJ2-3, with D maybe TRBD2 (6 bases). V shed 6 bases and J shed 2 bases, with 15 bases lying between them. The CDR3 runs to 15 residues. CDR1 is LNHDA, CDR2 SQIVND, per germline (reference sequence). Drawing the rest from reference TRBV19 and TRBJ2-3, the complete variable domain is DGGITQSPKYLFRKEGQNVTLSCEQNLNHDAMYWYRQDPGQGLRLIYYSQIVNDFQKGDIAEGYSVSREKKESFPLTVTSAQKNPTAFYLCASSTIQRVTDTQYFGPGTRLTVL.

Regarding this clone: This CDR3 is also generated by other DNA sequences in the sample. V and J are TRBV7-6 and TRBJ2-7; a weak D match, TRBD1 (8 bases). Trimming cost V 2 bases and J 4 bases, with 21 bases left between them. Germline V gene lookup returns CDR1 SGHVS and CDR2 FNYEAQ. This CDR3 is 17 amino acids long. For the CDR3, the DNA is TGTGCCAGCAGCTTAAGCTCCACAGGGGGGGCGGGGTACGAGCAGTACTTC. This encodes CASSLSSTGGAGYEQYF.